These 28 T cell receptor beta chains were sequenced from one sample in a study of T cells in Graves' hyperthyroidism and ophthalmopathy. The TCR beta CDR3 regions underwent amplification using RNA transcripts as the source. First-round RT-PCR with HTBI primers amplified the TCR CDR3 region. Via MiXCR, TCRdb re-called the multiplex PCR reads, giving one row per CDR3 protein. The sample lists about 180,000 distinct CDR3 sequences, 15% to 20% occurring once. What was sequenced was blood. These TCRs come from a woman aged 45 to 65 with Graves' hyperthyroidism.

The sample holds many counts of this clonotype. The J gene is TRBJ2-1, the V gene TRBV3-1, with 11 bases matching TRBD2. This CDR3 comprises 17 residues. The germline V gene has CDR1 LGHDT and CDR2 YNNKEL (reference sequence). V was pared by 1 base and J by 8 bases, with 10 bases of the junction left unmatched. The CDR3 sequence is CASSQGIGLAGGYEQFF. The CDR3 DNA sequence: TGTGCCAGCAGCCAAGGGATAGGGCTAGCGGGGGGCTATGAGCAGTTCTTC.

This clonotype came up many times. J is TRBJ1-4 and V is TRBV20-1, with D possibly being TRBD1 (5 bases). Between the trimmed V and J ends, which lost 0 bases and 3 bases, there was a span of 14 bases. CDR1 is DFQATT, CDR2 SNEGSKA, per germline (reference sequence). This CDR3 comprises 16 residues. CDR3 in amino acids: CSARDKKRQPNEKLFF. The CDR3 coding sequence is TGCAGTGCTAGAGATAAGAAGAGACAGCCTAATGAAAAACTGTTTTTT.

The sample holds many counts of this clonotype. The chain uses TRBV2 and TRBJ2-2; a possible D gene is TRBD2 (7 bases). Trimming cost V 6 bases and J 4 bases, with 21 bases left between them. This CDR3 contains 17 residues. Germline V gene data show CDR1 as SNHLY and CDR2 as FYNNEI. CDR3 in amino acids: CASRTDGGGGATGELFF. The CDR3 nucleotides read TGTGCCAGCAGGACCGACGGGGGAGGGGGGGCCACCGGGGAGCTGTTTTTT.

The table lists this clonotype with many counts. The V gene is TRBV3-1, the J gene TRBJ2-5, with D tentatively TRBD1 or TRBD2 (6 bases each). Trimming took off 2 bases at V and 4 bases at J, with 11 bases between the two ends. The length of the CDR3 is 14 residues. Per germline, CDR1 LGHDT and CDR2 YNNKEL (reference sequence). CDR3 coding DNA: TGTGCCAGCAGCCAACGGGGGCCGGGAGAGACCCAGTACTTC. It translates to CASSQRGPGETQYF.

This clonotype was recorded a few times. The germline gene is not matched at one end of the junction; a read error may be the cause. V gene TRBV5-1 combines with J gene TRBJ1-6; D unresolved. The CDR3 covers 17 residues. Germline V gene lookup returns CDR1 SGHRS and CDR2 YFSETQ. CDR3 nucleotide sequence: TGCGCTAGCAGCTGGGCGAAGGAGAGCTCCTATAATTCACCCCTCCACTTT. It is translated as CASSWAKESSYNSPLHF.

This clonotype was counted a few times. This rearrangement joins TRBV5-7 to TRBJ2-1; 16 nucleotides agree with TRBD2. TRBV5-7 has ORF status, its function being uncertain. The CDR3 contains 20 residues. V gave up 6 bases and J gave up 1 base; unmatched junction bases: 13. The CDR3 bases are TGTGCCAGCACCACCCGTTACGGGACTAGCGGGGGGGAATCCTACAATGAGCAGTTCTTC. The encoded protein is CASTTRYGTSGGESYNEQFF.

With respect to this clonotype: Since a much larger clone is just one base distant, this may be a read error. The chain combines TRBV20-1 with TRBJ1-1; D is uncertain. Trimming cost V 5 bases and J 7 bases, with 11 bases left between them. The CDR3 is 11 residues long. Germline CDR1 is DFQATT and CDR2 is SNEGSKA (reference sequence). CDR3 protein: CSAASPFEAFF. The CDR3 DNA sequence: TGCAGTGCTGCGAGCCCATTTGAAGCTTTCTTT.

This clonotype was counted ten times or more. The chain has TRBV7-3 and TRBJ2-1, with 13 nucleotides matching TRBD2. The CDR3 is 15 residues long. V lost 5 bases, J lost 4 bases, and 2 bases stayed unmatched. Germline V gives CDR1 SGHTA, CDR2 FQGTGA. The chain's CDR3 is CASSVLAGGYNEQFF. CDR3 DNA: TGTGCCAGCAGCGTACTAGCGGGGGGGTACAATGAGCAGTTCTTC.

At least ten counts were recorded for this clonotype. The chain uses TRBV6-2 or TRBV6-3 and TRBJ1-2; TRBD1 matches 11 bases. This CDR3 region has 16 residues. CDR1 is MNHEY, CDR2 SVGEGT, per germline. With V trimmed by 0 bases and J by 4 bases, 4 bases remained unmatched. CDR3 residues: CASSYSPGQGGYGYTF. DNA of the CDR3: TGTGCCAGCAGTTACTCCCCGGGACAGGGGGGCTATGGCTACACCTTC.

In this sample, this clonotype turned up a few times. J is TRBJ2-7 and V is TRBV5-6; 9 bases align to TRBD2. CDR1 and CDR2 (germline): SGHDT, YYEEEE. The length of the CDR3 is 15 residues. Losses at the gene ends were 1 base for V and 3 bases for J; bases not matched to a gene: 5. The CDR3: CASSLWSSGNYEQYF. The CDR3 DNA reads as TGTGCCAGCAGCTTGTGGTCTAGCGGGAACTACGAGCAGTACTTC.

V gene TRBV2 combines with J gene TRBJ1-3; no reliable D call. Between the trimmed V and J ends, which lost 6 bases and 1 base, there was a span of 7 bases. Germline V gives CDR1 SNHLY, CDR2 FYNNEI. The CDR3 spans 13 residues. The CDR3 nucleotides read TGTGCCAGCAGGCATGGATCTGGAAACACCATATATTTT. Translated, it gives CASRHGSGNTIYF.

The table lists this clonotype with many counts. The genes are TRBV12-3 or TRBV12-4 and TRBJ1-3; the D is unclear. CDR3 length: 14 residues. The V end lost 1 base, the J end lost 3 bases, and 7 bases lay between the germline ends. As DNA, the CDR3 is TGTGCCAGCAGTTTAGAGGGAGGTGGAAACACCATATATTTT. This codes for CASSLEGGGNTIYF.

At least ten counts were recorded for this clonotype. The rearrangement links TRBV6-1 to TRBJ2-5, with 7 bases that match TRBD2. CDR3 length equals 16 residues. Looked up from germline, CDR1 is MNHNS and CDR2 is SASEGT. V shed 1 base and J 3 bases; nucleotides not matched to a gene: 8. The DNA for the CDR3 is TGTGCCAGCAGTGAAGTCCCCGGGGGAGGGGAAGAGACCCAGTACTTC. Translation: CASSEVPGGGEETQYF.

The V call is TRBV2, the J call TRBJ2-2; D may be TRBD1 (6 bases). Trimming removed 5 bases from V and 0 bases from J, with 13 bases in between. There are 16 residues in the CDR3. Germline V CDR1 and CDR2: SNHLY, FYNNEI. The CDR3 here is CASSRSGTTNTGELFF. CDR3 nucleotide sequence: TGTGCCAGCAGTAGGTCCGGGACAACGAACACCGGGGAGCTGTTTTTT.

As concerns this clonotype: This clone may be a read error of a much larger clone one base away. This rearrangement joins TRBV6-2 or TRBV6-3 to TRBJ1-5, with D perhaps TRBD1 (6 bases). Trimming pared 5 bases from V and 3 bases from J, leaving 29 bases between. The CDR3 loop spans 20 amino acids. Germline CDR1 and CDR2: MNHEY and SVGEGT. CDR3 in amino acids: CASSVRGILTTGGFNQPQHF. The CDR3 bases are TGTGCCAGCAGTGTTAGGGGGATACTTACCACAGGAGGTTTCAATCAGCCCCAGCATTTT.

This clonotype showed up many times. The chain joins TRBV20-1 to TRBJ1-1, with no clear D. The CDR3 sequence is 11 residues long. Trimming shortened V by 5 bases and J by 3 bases, and 7 bases separated the two germline ends. Germline V gene sequence: CDR1 DFQATT, CDR2 SNEGSKA (reference sequence). CDR3 in amino acids: CSAWTYTEAFF. CDR3 nucleotides: TGCAGTGCTTGGACTTACACTGAAGCTTTCTTT.

This clonotype was observed a few times. V gene TRBV29-1 combines with J gene TRBJ2-7; D remains unclear. The CDR3 extends over 12 amino acids. Germline CDR1 and CDR2: SQVTM and ANQGSEA. Deletions cut 4 bases from V and 9 bases from J, with 16 bases between. The CDR3 spells CSVGDPVVGQYF. CDR3 in DNA: TGCAGCGTTGGCGACCCTGTGGTTGGGCAGTACTTC.

The CDR3 DNA reads TGTGCCAGCGGTCTAGATCTCAATGAGCAGTTCTTC. The encoded protein is CASGLDLNEQFF. V is TRBV12-3 or TRBV12-4 and J is TRBJ2-1; no definite D call. The CDR3 contains 12 residues. Trimming shortened V by 8 bases and J by 6 bases, and 11 bases separated the two germline ends.

The gene calls are TRBV5-5 and TRBJ1-1; perhaps TRBD1 as D (6 bases). With 6 bases removed from V and 0 bases from J, the gap between germline ends came to 12 bases. CDR1 and CDR2 from the germline V gene are SGHKS and YYEKEE (reference sequence). The CDR3 spans 14 residues. CDR3 loop: CASKRGGVNTEAFF. CDR3 coding DNA: TGTGCCAGCAAAAGAGGGGGGGTGAACACTGAAGCTTTCTTT.

This clonotype was detected many times. The V and J genes are TRBV18 and TRBJ1-1, with D perhaps TRBD1 (6 bases). Germline-derived CDR1 and CDR2 are KGHSH and LQKENI. The V end lost 5 bases, the J end lost 2 bases, and 9 bases lay between the germline ends. The CDR3 is 13 residues long. The CDR3 spells CASSEGTNTEAFF. CDR3 in DNA: TGTGCCAGCTCAGAGGGGACAAACACTGAAGCTTTCTTT.

This clonotype was seen only once. This chain joins TRBV6-4 and TRBJ2-5; D is tentatively TRBD1 or TRBD2 (6 bases each). Germline CDR1 and CDR2: MRHNA and SNTAGT. This CDR3 comprises 15 residues. The V gene lost 6 bases and the J gene lost 4 bases, with 18 bases spanning the gap. In DNA form, the CDR3 reads TGTGCCAGCAGCGGTTATGGGGGGCAGGGAGAGACCCAGTACTTC. Encoded protein: CASSGYGGQGETQYF.

V is TRBV5-1 and J is TRBJ2-7, with D possibly being TRBD2 (5 bases). Germline CDR1 and CDR2: SGHRS and YFSETQ. The CDR3 length is 13 residues. V was pared by 5 bases and J by 1 base, with 10 bases between. The CDR3 region has the DNA TGCGCCAGCAGGTTTGGGAGTTCCTACGAGCAGTACTTC. This gives the protein CASRFGSSYEQYF.

This clonotype was picked up many times. This may be a read error: a much more frequent sequence differs by one nucleotide. The rearrangement uses TRBV7-8 and TRBJ2-7, with D perhaps TRBD1 (7 bases). There are 17 residues in the CDR3. Germline values: CDR1 SGHVS, CDR2 FQNEAQ. The chain's CDR3 is CVSSLVGGAGGSYEQYF. The DNA of the CDR3 is TGTGTCAGCAGCTTAGTCGGCGGGGCAGGGGGGTCCTACGAGCAGTACTTC. Full variable domain (remainder filled in from reference TRBV7-8 and TRBJ2-7): GAGVSQSPRYKVAKRGQDVALRCDPISGHVSLFWYQQALGQGPEFLTYFQNEAQLDKSGLPSDRFFAERPEGSVSTLKIQRTQQEDSAVYLCVSSLVGGAGGSYEQYFGPGTRLTVT.

This clonotype occurred a few times. The CDR3 DNA follows: TGTGCCAGCAGCCCATCGACAGACTCCTACGAGCAGTACTTC. Translation gives CASSPSTDSYEQYF. V gene TRBV7-2 combines with J gene TRBJ2-7, with a tentative D call TRBD1 (5 bases). The germline gives CDR1 SGHTA, CDR2 FQGNSA. Trimming stripped 5 bases from V and 0 bases from J, with 11 bases between. The CDR3 consists of 14 residues.

This clonotype was observed at least ten times. The rearrangement joins TRBV7-6 to TRBJ2-2, with unresolved D. CDR1 and CDR2 (germline): SGHVS, FNYEAQ. V lost 6 bases to trimming and J lost 4 bases, with 12 bases between them. The CDR3 covers 14 residues. The CDR3 here is CASRSGPTTGELFF. The DNA of the CDR3 is TGTGCCAGCAGATCAGGACCAACCACCGGGGAGCTGTTTTTT.

This clonotype was seen ten or more times. The V gene is TRBV20-1, the J gene TRBJ1-1, with D hard to call. Per the germline V gene, CDR1 is DFQATT and CDR2 is SNEGSKA (reference sequence). With 6 bases removed from V and 1 base from J, the gap between germline ends came to 18 bases. CDR3 length: 15 residues. The CDR3 DNA is TGCAGTGCCAGTAGAGGTGGGGTGGGGAACACTGAAGCTTTCTTT. Encoded protein: CSASRGGVGNTEAFF.

In this sample, this clonotype turned up many times. The chain joins TRBV7-2 to TRBJ1-6; D ambiguous. Trimming removed 4 bases from V and 8 bases from J, with 9 bases in between. The germline gives CDR1 SGHTA, CDR2 FQGNSA. CDR3 length: 13 amino acids. The CDR3 DNA reads as TGTGCCAGCAGCTCACAACAGTATTCACCCCTCCACTTT. It translates to CASSSQQYSPLHF. Full variable domain (remainder filled in from reference TRBV7-2 and TRBJ1-6): GAGVSQSPSNKVTEKGKDVELRCDPISGHTALYWYRQSLGQGLEFLIYFQGNSAPDKSGLPSDRFSAERTGGSVSTLTIQRTQQEDSAVYLCASSSQQYSPLHFGNGTRLTVT.

The chain uses TRBV4-2 and TRBJ1-2; 10 bases are shared with TRBD1. J gave up 7 bases and V 1 base, and 6 bases lay outside the gene matches. CDR1 and CDR2 from the germline V gene are LGHNA and YNFKEQ. This CDR3 has 15 residues. The CDR3 region has the DNA TGTGCCAGCAGCCAAGCATCGACAGGGGGCGGTGGCTACACCTTC. Amino acid sequence: CASSQASTGGGGYTF.